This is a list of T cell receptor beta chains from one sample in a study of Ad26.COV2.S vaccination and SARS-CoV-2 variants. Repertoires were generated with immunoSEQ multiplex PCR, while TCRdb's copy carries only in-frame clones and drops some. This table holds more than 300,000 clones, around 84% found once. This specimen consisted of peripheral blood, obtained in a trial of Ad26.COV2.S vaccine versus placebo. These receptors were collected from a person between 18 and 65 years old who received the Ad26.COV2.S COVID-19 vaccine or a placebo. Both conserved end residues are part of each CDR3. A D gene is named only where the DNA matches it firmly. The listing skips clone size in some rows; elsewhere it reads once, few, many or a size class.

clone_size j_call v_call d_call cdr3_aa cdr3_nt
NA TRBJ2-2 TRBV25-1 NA CASSEYRGARDTGELFF TGTGCCAGCAGTGAATATCGGGGGGCTAGGGACACCGGGGAGCTGTTTTTT
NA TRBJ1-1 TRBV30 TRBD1 CAWSVPRPGGFTEAFF TGTGCCTGGAGTGTTCCCCGGCCAGGGGGTTTCACTGAAGCTTTCTTT
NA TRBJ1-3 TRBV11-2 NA CASSFQGPSGNTIYF TGTGCCAGCAGCTTCCAGGGACCCTCTGGAAACACCATATATTTT
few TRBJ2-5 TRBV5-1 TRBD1 CASSLGDRVTETQYF TGCGCCAGCAGCTTGGGGGACAGGGTAACGGAGACCCAGTACTTC
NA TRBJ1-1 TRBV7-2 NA CASSLVGRGTEAFF TGTGCCAGCAGCTTAGTAGGGAGAGGCACTGAAGCTTTCTTT
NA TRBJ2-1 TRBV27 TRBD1 CASYRDSLYNEQFF TGTGCCAGCTATCGGGACAGCCTTTACAATGAGCAGTTCTTC
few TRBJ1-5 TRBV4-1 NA CASSQRQANQPQHF TGCGCCAGCAGCCAACGACAGGCGAATCAGCCCCAGCATTTT
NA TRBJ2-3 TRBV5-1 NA CASETGTARGTQYF TGCGCCAGCGAAACCGGGACCGCCAGGGGTACGCAGTATTTT
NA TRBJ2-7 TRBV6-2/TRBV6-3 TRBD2 CASSTLRLAGDYEQYF TGTGCCAGCAGTACCCTCCGTCTAGCGGGGGACTACGAGCAGTACTTC
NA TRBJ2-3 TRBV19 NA CASRVEGNTDTQYF TGTGCCAGTAGGGTGGAGGGAAACACAGATACGCAGTATTTT
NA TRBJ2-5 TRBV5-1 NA CASSPSGAQETQYF TGCGCCAGCAGCCCTTCGGGGGCCCAAGAGACCCAGTACTTC
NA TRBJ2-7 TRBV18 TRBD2 CASSPRRGGIYEQYF TGTGCCAGCTCACCACGCCGCGGGGGGATCTACGAGCAGTACTTC
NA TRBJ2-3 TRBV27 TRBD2 CASSQGLAAADTQYF TGTGCCAGCAGTCAGGGACTAGCCGCCGCAGATACGCAGTATTTT
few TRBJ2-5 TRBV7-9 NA CASTPEWYQETQYF TGTGCCAGCACCCCAGAGTGGTACCAAGAGACCCAGTACTTC
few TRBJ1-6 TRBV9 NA CASSVIGVSPLHF TGTGCCAGCAGCGTGATCGGTGTTTCACCCCTCCACTTT
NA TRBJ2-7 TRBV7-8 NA CASSLEARTYEQYF TGTGCCAGCAGCTTAGAAGCTCGTACCTACGAGCAGTACTTC
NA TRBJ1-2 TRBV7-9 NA CASSPTFAGYTF TGTGCCAGCAGCCCGACGTTCGCCGGCTACACCTTC
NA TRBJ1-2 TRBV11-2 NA CASSFGQPNYGYTF TGTGCCAGCAGCTTCGGACAGCCAAACTATGGCTACACCTTC
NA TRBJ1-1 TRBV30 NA CAWIPDSLTEAFF TGTGCCTGGATCCCGGACTCGCTCACTGAAGCTTTCTTT
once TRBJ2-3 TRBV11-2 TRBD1 CASRYSTGVGHTQYF TGTGCCAGCAGATACAGCACAGGGGTCGGGCATACGCAGTATTTT
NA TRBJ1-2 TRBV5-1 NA CASSHGGGLNYGYTF TGCGCCAGCAGTCACGGTGGGGGACTTAACTATGGCTACACCTTC
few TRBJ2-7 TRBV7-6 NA CASSLEAVVGGSPSEQYF TGTGCCAGCAGCTTAGAGGCCGTCGTGGGGGGTTCCCCCTCCGAGCAGTACTTC
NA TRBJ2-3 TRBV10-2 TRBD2 CASRDPRTSGADTQYF TGCGCCAGCAGAGATCCAAGGACTAGCGGGGCAGATACGCAGTATTTT
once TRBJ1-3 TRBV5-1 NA CASSLDGQGITGNTIYF TGCGCCAGCAGCTTGGATGGTCAGGGAATAACAGGAAACACCATATATTTT
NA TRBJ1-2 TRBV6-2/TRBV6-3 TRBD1 CASSKVQGESIDGYTF TGTGCCAGCAGCAAGGTACAGGGGGAGTCGATCGATGGCTACACCTTC
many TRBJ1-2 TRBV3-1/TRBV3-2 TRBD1 CASSRQGAYGYTF TGTGCCAGCAGCCGACAGGGGGCCTATGGCTACACCTTC